A selection of T cell receptor beta chains follows, all from one sample in a study of T cells in Graves' hyperthyroidism and ophthalmopathy. TCRdb re-called the multiplex PCR reads through MiXCR, storing one row per CDR3 protein. The sample yields about 290,000 distinct CDR3 sequences, roughly 13% seen once. Sample: blood. All receptors derive from a woman in her twenties or thirties with Graves' hyperthyroidism that later progressed to Graves' ophthalmopathy. Both conserved end residues are part of each CDR3. The D gene is left open where the match is weak. Some rows mark clone size as missing; the rest say once, few, many or name a class of expanded clone.

cdr3_nt cdr3_aa j_call v_call clone_size d_call
TGTGCCAGCAGTTTACAAGGGACTTGCACCATATATTTT CASSLQGTCTIYF TRBJ1-3 TRBV27 many NA
TGTGCCAGTAGTATTCCGGGCTATGAGCAGTTCTTC CASSIPGYEQFF TRBJ2-1 TRBV19 NA NA
TGTGCCAGCAGGACCTTACCGGGACAGGGGGCAGAGGACTTC CASRTLPGQGAEDF TRBJ2-7 TRBV27 many TRBD1
TGTGCCAGCAGTTTACCCCTCGGGAGCAATCAGCCCCAGCATTTT CASSLPLGSNQPQHF TRBJ1-5 TRBV28 many NA
TGTGCCAGCAGCGTAGCGTCTGGGATGGGGAATGAGCAGTTCTTC CASSVASGMGNEQFF TRBJ2-1 TRBV9 NA NA
TGCAGCGTTGACCCGCCAGGGCAAGAGACCCAGTACTTC CSVDPPGQETQYF TRBJ2-5 TRBV29-1 many NA
TGTGCCAGCAGCTTAGCGGTGACAGGGACCCACGAGCAGTACTTC CASSLAVTGTHEQYF TRBJ2-7 TRBV11-2 many TRBD1
TGCGCCAGCAGTGAGTCTCGAGGGCCACGAAATGAAAAACTGTTTTTT CASSESRGPRNEKLFF TRBJ1-4 TRBV10-1 few NA
TGTGCCAGTAGTCCGGGGCCGGTGGGAGCTTTCTTT CASSPGPVGAFF TRBJ1-1 TRBV19 NA NA
TGTGCCAGCACCACAGGGTACCAAGAGACCCAGTACTTC CASTTGYQETQYF TRBJ2-5 TRBV6-2/TRBV6-3 many NA
TGTGCCAGCGGGAACAGGGGGCGCACTGAAGCTTTCTTT CASGNRGRTEAFF TRBJ1-1 TRBV6-1 many TRBD1
TGTGCCAGCAGCTTGGGATGGACAGGGATCGAGCAGTACTTC CASSLGWTGIEQYF TRBJ2-7 TRBV5-8 many TRBD1
TGTGCCAGCAGTTTTTGGGGGAGCAATCAGCCCCAGCATTTT CASSFWGSNQPQHF TRBJ1-5 TRBV28 NA NA
TGTGCCAGCAGTTACTCAGGACAGTACGAGCAGTACTTC CASSYSGQYEQYF TRBJ2-7 TRBV6-6 many NA
TGTGCCAGCAGTCGGCTCGGACTAGCGGGAGGGTCGGGATACAATGAGCAGTTCTTC CASSRLGLAGGSGYNEQFF TRBJ2-1 TRBV2 many TRBD2
TGTGCCAGCAGCTTAGCCGGATCGAGTAGCTATGGCTACACCTTC CASSLAGSSSYGYTF TRBJ1-2 TRBV7-2 many NA
TGTGCCTGGAGTTCCGGGGCCTACAATGAGCAGTTCTTC CAWSSGAYNEQFF TRBJ2-1 TRBV30 many NA
TGCAGTGCTAGAGCCCCCGGCCTCAGCACCGGGGAGCTGTTTTTT CSARAPGLSTGELFF TRBJ2-2 TRBV20-1 NA NA
TGTGCCAGCAGTTACCAGGGGGCGGCCCAAGAGACCCAGTACTTC CASSYQGAAQETQYF TRBJ2-5 TRBV11-1 once TRBD1
TGTGCCAGCAGACCAACAGGTGCCTACGAGCAGTACTTC CASRPTGAYEQYF TRBJ2-7 TRBV27 many NA
TGTGCCAGTAGGAGCCTAGCGGGAGAGGGCCAGACGCAGTTCTTC CASRSLAGEGQTQFF TRBJ2-1 TRBV19 many TRBD2
TGTGCCATCAGTGAGTCGCAAGGCAATCAGCCCCAGCATTTT CAISESQGNQPQHF TRBJ1-5 TRBV10-3 few NA
TGTGCCAGCAGTTACCGGGACAGCGGCTACGAGCAGTACTTC CASSYRDSGYEQYF TRBJ2-7 TRBV6-2/TRBV6-3 many TRBD1
TGTGCCAGCAGTACCGGGACTAGCGGGTCCTACGAGCAGTACTTC CASSTGTSGSYEQYF TRBJ2-7 TRBV12-3/TRBV12-4 many TRBD2
TGTGCCAGCAGTCGCCCACGGGACTATGGCTACGAGCAGTACTTC CASSRPRDYGYEQYF TRBJ2-7 TRBV28 many TRBD2
TGTGCCTCAGGGCCAGGGTCCAGGCAGCCCCAGCATTTT CASGPGSRQPQHF TRBJ1-5 TRBV15 few NA
TGTGCCAGCAGCCTAACAGATATTAGTCCCTACGAGCAGTACTTC CASSLTDISPYEQYF TRBJ2-7 TRBV7-9 few NA
TGTGCCAAACAGCAAGAGACCCAGTACTTC CAKQQETQYF TRBJ2-5 TRBV28 many NA
TGTGCCAGCAGTTTTGGGGGGCTGGGGGCCAACGTCCTGACTTTC CASSFGGLGANVLTF TRBJ2-6 TRBV28 many NA
TGCGCCAGCAGCCGTTTAGCGGGAAATCTCAATGAGCAGTTCTTC CASSRLAGNLNEQFF TRBJ2-1 TRBV4-3 many TRBD2
TGTGCCAGCAGCCAAGGCCCAGGGAACACTGAAGCTTTCTTT CASSQGPGNTEAFF TRBJ1-1 TRBV3-1 many NA
TGTGCCAGCAGCCAAGGTAGGACGAGATCGGGTGCCAACTATGGCTACACCTTC CASSQGRTRSGANYGYTF TRBJ1-2 TRBV7-2 NA NA
TGCAGTGCCCGATGGACTAGGGGACAAGAGACCCAGTACTTC CSARWTRGQETQYF TRBJ2-5 TRBV20-1 many TRBD2
TGTGCCAGCGGATCTTCCGGGACAGACTCCTACGAGCAGTACTTC CASGSSGTDSYEQYF TRBJ2-7 TRBV28 many TRBD1
TGTGCCACCAGTGTGCAGGGAGGGAACACCGGGGAGCTGTTTTTT CATSVQGGNTGELFF TRBJ2-2 TRBV24-1 many NA
TGTGCCAGCAGCGTCCTACCCCGGGGGCCGGAAGAGACCCAGTACTTC CASSVLPRGPEETQYF TRBJ2-5 TRBV7-8 many NA
TGTGCCTGGAGTCGGGTGGTTGGCACTGAAGCTTTCTTT CAWSRVVGTEAFF TRBJ1-1 TRBV30 many NA
TGTGCCAGCAGTGAAATCGACCGGGACCTTACACCCCTCCACTTT CASSEIDRDLTPLHF TRBJ1-6 TRBV2 many NA